The 8 T cell receptor beta chains below all came from one sample that was sequenced in a study of long-term antiretroviral therapy in people with HIV. Samples were assayed with immunoSEQ v3.0 at survey level. Profiled with immunoSEQ multiplex PCR; TCRdb holds only in-frame clones, not every one. The table shows fewer than 20,000 clones, with about 80% occurring only once. Sequencing used unsorted PBMCs, obtained 1.5 years before starting antiretroviral therapy. These receptors originate from a woman aged 45-65 years with HIV.

V gene TRBV5-1 combines with J gene TRBJ1-4; D ambiguous. V was trimmed by 5 bases and J by 3 bases, leaving 8 bases between them. The CDR3 length is 13 residues. The germline V gene has CDR1 SGHRS and CDR2 YFSETQ. The CDR3 nucleotides read TGCGCCAGCAGGGGAGGAGCTAATGAAAAACTGTTTTTT. It specifies CASRGGANEKLFF.

This clone is termed large. V gene TRBV27 combines with J gene TRBJ1-2; the D is unclear. Germline lookup yields CDR1 MNHEY and CDR2 SMNVEV (reference sequence). The CDR3 extends over 14 amino acids. Trimming removed 5 bases from V and 4 bases from J, with 14 bases in between. CDR3 sequence: CASSPKAGSYGYTF. The DNA for the CDR3 is TGTGCCAGCAGTCCCAAGGCGGGGTCCTATGGCTACACCTTC.

The chain joins TRBV9 to TRBJ2-3; possible D gene TRBD2, 6 bases. Trimming took 0 bases from V and 2 from J, leaving 10 bases between them. Germline CDR1 and CDR2: SGDLS and YYNGEE. This CDR3 comprises 15 residues. This chain's CDR3 is CASSVAGGYTDTQYF. The DNA of the CDR3 is TGTGCCAGCAGCGTAGCCGGGGGTTACACAGATACGCAGTATTTT.

The rearrangement links TRBV7-2 to TRBJ2-1; no clear D. The V gene's germline CDR1 is SGHTA and CDR2 FQGNSA. The CDR3 loop spans 15 amino acids. Trimming pared 2 bases from V and 3 bases from J, leaving 11 bases between. CDR3 nucleotide sequence: TGTGCCAGCAGCTTACAAAGCAGTCTCTACAATGAGCAGTTCTTC. It codes for CASSLQSSLYNEQFF.

The V and J genes are TRBV29-1 and TRBJ2-1; TRBD1 aligns across 11 bases. V trimming: 4 bases; J trimming: 8 bases; junction bases outside the gene matches: 7. Germline values: CDR1 SQVTM, CDR2 ANQGSEA. This CDR3 is 14 amino acids long. The CDR3 DNA reads as TGCAGCGTTGTTTTCGGACAGGGGGCGTATGAGCAGTTCTTC. Protein product: CSVVFGQGAYEQFF.

The chain couples TRBV7-2 to TRBJ2-1; 14 bases align to TRBD2. Germline assignment: CDR1 SGHTA and CDR2 FQGNSA. V was pared by 6 bases and J by 9 bases, with 10 bases of the junction left unmatched. The CDR3 contains 16 residues. As DNA, the CDR3 is TGTGCCAGCAGGGCGACTAGCGGGGGGGCCGGGGGTGAGCAGTTCTTC. The encoded protein is CASRATSGGAGGEQFF.

The J gene is TRBJ1-1, the V gene TRBV25-1; 7 positions agree with TRBD1. The CDR3 is 14 amino acids. The germline CDR1 and CDR2 sequences are MGHDK and SYGVNS. Trimming removed 4 bases from V and 5 bases from J; junction bases left unmatched: 7. CDR3 loop: CASSVLGGRTEAFF. In DNA form, the CDR3 reads TGTGCCAGCAGTGTGTTAGGGGGCAGGACTGAAGCTTTCTTT.

J is TRBJ2-5 and V is TRBV7-2; TRBD1 aligns across 7 bases. Trimming cost V 4 bases and J 4 bases; bases outside gene matches: 9. Germline values: CDR1 SGHTA, CDR2 FQGNSA. This CDR3 is built from 15 residues. Here the CDR3 reads CASSWGGDSRETQYF. The CDR3 DNA sequence: TGTGCCAGCAGCTGGGGTGGGGACAGTAGAGAGACCCAGTACTTC.